The rows below give T cell receptor beta chains drawn from one sample of a study of cytomegalovirus exposure and HLA in healthy donors. Assay used: immunoSEQ multiplex PCR; TCRdb lists only in-frame clones, some missing. The sample shows around 150,000 clones, more than 80% of them seen only once. The sequencing sample was made of PBMCs. The receptors stem from a middle-aged woman in good health and CMV-seropositive. Each CDR3 is given with its conserved first and last residue. The D gene is left open where the match is weak. Clone sizes are given selectively: once, few, many, or a class where the clone is expanded.

length	D	size	V	J	CDR3	DNA
17	.	.	TRBV5-1	TRBJ1-5	CASSSGLQGAGNQPQHF	TGCGCCAGCAGCTCAGGCCTACAGGGTGCGGGCAATCAGCCCCAGCATTTT
16	.	.	TRBV9	TRBJ2-6	CASCTPAGTGANVLTF	TGTGCCAGCTGCACCCCCGCAGGGACTGGGGCCAACGTCCTGACTTTC
11	.	.	TRBV29-1	TRBJ1-2	CSSVGEVGYTF	TGCAGCAGCGTAGGGGAGGTCGGCTACACCTTC
15	TRBD2	.	TRBV13	TRBJ2-3	CASSPRTSGTDTQYF	TGTGCCAGCAGCCCTCGAACTAGCGGCACAGATACGCAGTATTTT
14	.	.	TRBV11-2	TRBJ2-5	CASSLKGGAETQYF	TGTGCCAGCAGCTTAAAAGGGGGGGCAGAGACCCAGTACTTC
16	.	.	TRBV30	TRBJ1-3	CAWSNMDGSSGNTIYF	TGTGCCTGGAGTAACATGGACGGGAGCTCTGGAAACACCATATATTTT
12	.	once	TRBV2	TRBJ2-7	CARSDATLEQYF	TGTGCCAGATCAGACGCGACTCTCGAGCAGTACTTC
16	TRBD2	.	TRBV30	TRBJ2-7	CACPLRQPGGLEEQYF	TGTGCCTGTCCCCTTCGTCAGCCGGGAGGGTTGGAAGAGCAGTACTTC
13	.	.	TRBV7-2	TRBJ2-7	CASRGAASYEQYF	TGTGCCAGCAGAGGGGCGGCCTCCTACGAGCAGTACTTC
13	.	.	TRBV5-6	TRBJ1-2	CASSLSQNYGYTF	TGTGCCAGCAGCTTGTCACAGAACTATGGCTACACCTTC
14	.	.	TRBV10-1	TRBJ2-7	CASSEKANPYEQYF	TGCGCCAGCAGTGAGAAAGCAAATCCCTACGAGCAGTACTTC
18	.	once	TRBV4-1	TRBJ1-5	CASSQDPGRGYSNQPQHF	TGCGCCAGCAGCCAAGATCCTGGCAGGGGTTATAGCAATCAGCCCCAGCATTTT
14	.	.	TRBV2	TRBJ2-7	CASNTQPGAYEQYF	TGTGCCAGCAATACCCAACCGGGAGCCTACGAGCAGTACTTC
16	TRBD2	.	TRBV5-1	TRBJ2-3	CASSPTGGKGTDTQYF	TGCGCCAGCAGCCCAACGGGGGGGAAGGGCACAGATACGCAGTATTTT
14	.	.	TRBV7-6	TRBJ2-1	CASSDTGSYNEQFF	TGTGCCAGCAGCGACACAGGTTCCTACAATGAGCAGTTCTTC
15	.	.	TRBV6-1	TRBJ2-5	CASVTHLLGSETQYF	TGTGCCAGCGTAACACACCTACTAGGGTCAGAGACCCAGTACTTC
14	.	.	TRBV7-9	TRBJ1-3	CASSTSGQRNTIYF	TGTGCCAGCAGCACATCGGGACAAAGAAACACCATATATTTT
14	.	few	TRBV30	TRBJ1-6	CAWMATGSGSPLHF	TGTGCCTGGATGGCGACAGGTTCGGGGTCACCCCTCCACTTT
15	TRBD1	.	TRBV7-8	TRBJ2-7	CATRIGTGATYEQYF	TGTGCCACCAGGATTGGGACAGGCGCGACCTACGAGCAGTACTTC
15	TRBD1	.	TRBV28	TRBJ2-1	CASSSPGTGNNEQFF	TGTGCCAGCAGTTCCCCCGGGACAGGGAACAATGAGCAGTTCTTC
13	.	.	TRBV28	TRBJ1-2	CASSLEAGYGYTF	TGTGCCAGCAGTTTAGAGGCGGGCTATGGCTACACCTTC
13	.	few	TRBV6-5	TRBJ2-1	CASSYTTGYEQFF	TGTGCCAGCAGTTATACCACAGGGTACGAGCAGTTCTTC
14	TRBD2	.	TRBV28	TRBJ2-7	CASRPRLAGNEQYF	TGTGCCAGCAGGCCAAGACTAGCGGGAAACGAGCAGTACTTC
14	TRBD1	few	TRBV6-5	TRBJ1-3	CASKTAQGGNTIYF	TGTGCCAGCAAGACCGCACAGGGGGGAAACACCATATATTTT
15	TRBD2	.	TRBV28	TRBJ2-1	CASSSSGATWDEQFF	TGTGCCAGCAGCTCAAGCGGGGCGACCTGGGATGAGCAGTTCTTC
15	TRBD1	.	TRBV27	TRBJ1-1	CASSSGTGSVTEAFF	TGTGCCAGCAGTTCCGGGACAGGGTCTGTCACTGAAGCTTTCTTT
17	TRBD2	.	TRBV7-2	TRBJ2-7	CASRRDRGGWEISEQYF	TGTGCCAGCAGACGAGACCGGGGGGGCTGGGAGATAAGCGAGCAGTACTTC
15	.	.	TRBV7-9	TRBJ2-3	CASSLTGDSADTQYF	TGTGCCAGCAGCTTAACCGGCGACAGCGCAGATACGCAGTATTTT
14	.	.	TRBV15	TRBJ2-2	CATSRDRSTGELFF	TGTGCCACCAGCAGAGATAGGAGCACCGGGGAGCTGTTTTTT